Sequencing of this TCR beta chain was carried out in a study of T cell responses to AZD1222 COVID-19 vaccine. The study, taken as a whole, reports: Spike-specific TCR breadth and depth were elevated following two AZD1222 doses.

Some clones are missing from TCRdb's copy, which holds only in-frame ones; the method was immunoSEQ multiplex PCR. Counted here are some 180,000 clones, around 94% occurring once; the ten biggest clones make up less than 11%. Concerning this clone itself: The target antigen is unknown.

The source material was peripheral blood, sampled on day 0 of AZD1222 vaccination. This sequence was found in an adult in good health.

The CDR3 DNA sequence: TGTGCCAGCAGCTCCGAGGCAGGAAGGGAAAAACTGTTTTTT. Amino acids: CASSSEAGREKLFF. The rearrangement links TRBV28 to TRBJ1-4; D is unclear. Germline CDR1 reads MDHEN; CDR2 reads SYDVKM. Trimming took 6 bases from V and 8 from J, leaving 16 bases between them. There are 14 residues in the CDR3.